This T cell receptor beta chain was identified in a study of PD-1 blockade in mismatch repair-deficient tumors. Study-level background: Patients had roughly twelve mismatch repair-deficient cancer types, all previously treated and progressing.

Findings of the study overall: After pembrolizumab, tumor-resident clones rose rapidly, then generally contracted before radiologic responses.

The CDR3 loop spans 18 amino acids. V lost 3 bases and J lost 2; bases outside the gene matches: 8. CDR1 is SGHTS, CDR2 YDEGEE, per germline. The data were produced by immunoSEQ multiplex PCR, yet TCRdb's version contains in-frame clones alone and is incomplete. The sample yields 45,000 to 55,000 clones, more than 65% seen once. A remark on this clone: Its antigen is unknown.

The specimen was peripheral blood, collected roughly 21 weeks after starting pembrolizumab. This receptor was taken from an adult with mismatch repair-deficient cancer. The V call is TRBV5-8, the J call TRBJ2-6; TRBD1 matches 10 bases. DNA of the CDR3: TGTGCCAGCAGCTCGGCCGGGACAGGGGTGACTGGGGCCAACGTCCTGACTTTC. It translates to CASSSAGTGVTGANVLTF.